The rows below give T cell receptor beta chains drawn from one sample of a study of blood T cell repertoires in COVID-19. Repertoires were generated with immunoSEQ multiplex PCR, while TCRdb's copy carries only in-frame clones and drops some. The sample gives around 150,000 clones, about 80% of which show up once; around 4% is in the top ten. Sequencing used peripheral blood. These receptors all come from a woman aged 60 to 75 with acute or convalescent COVID-19. CDR3s include the opening cysteine and the closing phenylalanine or tryptophan. A D gene is named only where the DNA matches it firmly. Some rows mark clone size as missing; the rest say once, few, many or name a class of expanded clone.

-	TRBV28	TRBD1	TRBJ1-6	TGTGCCAGCAGTTTACCCGGACAGGGGCTCTCACCCCTCCACTTT	CASSLPGQGLSPLHF
-	TRBV19	-	TRBJ2-7	TGTGCCAGTAGTATCCTAACAGGGGGGGGCGAGCAGTACTTC	CASSILTGGGEQYF
-	TRBV29-1	-	TRBJ1-1	TGCAGCGTTGAGGGAGCTCAGAACACTGAAGCTTTCTTT	CSVEGAQNTEAFF
-	TRBV6-5	-	TRBJ2-3	TGTGCCAGCAGAATCGGGTATGACGCAGATACGCAGTATTTT	CASRIGYDADTQYF
-	TRBV7-7	TRBD2	TRBJ2-5	TGTGCTAGCAGCCAGGGACTAGCGGGACCCCAAGAGACCCAGTACTTC	CASSQGLAGPQETQYF
once	TRBV27	-	TRBJ2-2	TGTGCCAGCAATGTCCGGAGACAGACGAGGACCGGGGAGCTGTTTTTT	CASNVRRQTRTGELFF
few	TRBV28	TRBD2	TRBJ2-1	TGTGCCAGCAGTTTAAGGCGACTAGCGGACCTTTATGACTCCTACAATGAGCAGTTCTTC	CASSLRRLADLYDSYNEQFF
once	TRBV28	-	TRBJ2-1	TGTGCCAGCAGTTCCGGCGGGGCCGGCAATGAGCAGTTCTTC	CASSSGGAGNEQFF
-	TRBV6-5	-	TRBJ2-3	TGTGCCAGCAGATTAGCGGCAAACACAGATACGCAGTATTTT	CASRLAANTDTQYF
-	TRBV7-3	TRBD1	TRBJ2-5	TGTGCCAGCAGCCCTGGGACAGAAGAGACCCAGTACTTC	CASSPGTEETQYF
once	TRBV10-1	-	TRBJ2-1	TGCGCCAGCAGTGAGTCTGGGGCCGTGGGGCGGAATGAGCAGTTCTTC	CASSESGAVGRNEQFF
-	TRBV3-1/TRBV3-2	-	TRBJ1-2	TGTGCCAGCAGCCAAGATCCGCCGGAGTCCTATGGCTACACCTTC	CASSQDPPESYGYTF
-	TRBV7-8	TRBD2	TRBJ2-7	TGTGCCAGCAGCCCCCCGGGACTAGCAACCTACGAGCAGTACTTC	CASSPPGLATYEQYF
-	TRBV2	-	TRBJ1-5	TGTGCCAGCAGTGAAGACGGCGGTTTACTCGCTAGAAGCAATCAGCCCCAGCATTTT	CASSEDGGLLARSNQPQHF
once	TRBV18	-	TRBJ2-5	TGTGCCAGCTCACCCCCTATTTACAGGGCTTTAAACCAAGAGACCCAGTACTTC	CASSPPIYRALNQETQYF
-	TRBV6-6	-	TRBJ1-4	TGTGCCAGCAGTTACAAACGACAGGTCGAGGAAAAACTGTTTTTT	CASSYKRQVEEKLFF
-	TRBV28	-	TRBJ1-5	TGTGCCAGTAGTTTGCTCGGGGTTCAGCCCCAGCATTTT	CASSLLGVQPQHF
-	TRBV29-1	-	TRBJ1-4	TGCAGCGTTGGGGGGGACCTAGTCGGAGAGGTCGAAAAACTGTTTTTT	CSVGGDLVGEVEKLFF
-	TRBV2	-	TRBJ2-7	TGTGCCAGCAATAACAGTCCTAACTCCGAGCAGTACTTC	CASNNSPNSEQYF
-	TRBV11-2	-	TRBJ2-3	TGTGCCAGCAGCTCAGGGGTTCAAGATACGCAGTATTTT	CASSSGVQDTQYF
-	TRBV4-1	-	TRBJ2-5	TGCGCCAGCAGCCAAGGGGGACTCGAACAAGAGACCCAGTACTTC	CASSQGGLEQETQYF
-	TRBV18	-	TRBJ1-5	TGTGCCAGCTCACCTGTGGGCAGGGGAGGCAATCAGCCCCAGCATTTT	CASSPVGRGGNQPQHF
-	TRBV28	-	TRBJ1-5	TGTGCCAGCATCTCTCTGAGCAATCAGCCCCAGCATTTT	CASISLSNQPQHF
-	TRBV10-1	-	TRBJ2-1	TGCGCCAGCAGTGACAGGGCGGGAAGTGAGCAGTTCTTC	CASSDRAGSEQFF
-	TRBV10-3	TRBD2	TRBJ2-7	TGTGCCATCAGTGAGTTGGCCCTTAGCGGTGGCGGGGGCGAGCAGTACTTC	CAISELALSGGGGEQYF
-	TRBV6-1	-	TRBJ2-7	TGTGCCAGCAGTGAATCCCCTAGACCCTACGAGCAGTACTTC	CASSESPRPYEQYF
-	TRBV24-1	TRBD1	TRBJ1-1	TGTGCCACCAGTGCCGGGGGACAGTCCGCTGAAGCTTTCTTT	CATSAGGQSAEAFF
-	TRBV5-5	-	TRBJ1-5	TGTGCCAGCAGCTTGGGTTGGGGCGATCAGCCCCAGCATTTT	CASSLGWGDQPQHF
-	TRBV2	TRBD1	TRBJ2-2	TGTGCCAGCTGGCGGGACAGGAGCACCGGGGAGCTGTTTTTT	CASWRDRSTGELFF
few	TRBV28	TRBD1	TRBJ1-5	TGTGCCAGCAGCCGCAAGACAGGGCGGGTAGGGGCCCAGCATTTT	CASSRKTGRVGAQHF
-	TRBV4-1	TRBD1	TRBJ2-1	TGCGCCAGCAGCCAAGTTAGACCTCCGGGACAGAAGTTCTTC	CASSQVRPPGQKFF
-	TRBV6-1	TRBD2	TRBJ2-1	TGTGCCAGCAGTGAAACTAGCGGGAGGGCCGCTGAGCAGTTCTTC	CASSETSGRAAEQFF
-	TRBV5-1	-	TRBJ2-1	TGCGCCAGTTTTGTTACGGGAGCGGGCAATGAGCAGTTCTTC	CASFVTGAGNEQFF
few	TRBV4-1	TRBD1	TRBJ1-1	TGCGCCAGCAGCCAAGATGCGGCAGGGGGGCGTTTGGGTGACTTGAACACTGAAGCTTTCTTT	CASSQDAAGGRLGDLNTEAFF
-	TRBV9	TRBD2	TRBJ2-3	TGTGCCAGCAGCGTAGTATTAACTAGCGGGAGCACAGATACGCAGTATTTT	CASSVVLTSGSTDTQYF
-	TRBV27	TRBD1	TRBJ1-2	TGTGCCAGCAGTCCGAGGACAGGCCGCACTAACTATGGCTACACCTTC	CASSPRTGRTNYGYTF
-	TRBV2	-	TRBJ2-1	TGTGCCAGCAGTGTCCGACGGACAGCGTACAATGAGCAGTTCTTC	CASSVRRTAYNEQFF
-	TRBV15	-	TRBJ2-7	TGTGCCACCAGCAGAGGGGGCAGGGGCTCCTACGAGCAGTACTTC	CATSRGGRGSYEQYF
-	TRBV5-1	TRBD1	TRBJ1-6	TGCGCCAGCAGCTTGGGGGCAGGGGGTGATTCACCCCTCCACTTT	CASSLGAGGDSPLHF
few	TRBV6-5	TRBD2	TRBJ2-7	TGTGCCAGCACGGGCGGGAGTCGATACGAGCAGTACTTC	CASTGGSRYEQYF
-	TRBV30	TRBD2	TRBJ2-1	TGTGCCTGGAGTCTTCCCCTAGCGGGGGACAATGAGCAGTTCTTC	CAWSLPLAGDNEQFF
-	TRBV6-6	TRBD2	TRBJ2-4	TGTGCCAGCAGCCTAACTAGCGAGGGGGCCAAAAACATTCAGTACTTC	CASSLTSEGAKNIQYF
-	TRBV5-4	-	TRBJ1-1	TGTGCCAGCAGCGGAACACGGTTGGGCCGGGGCACTGAAGCTTTCTTT	CASSGTRLGRGTEAFF
-	TRBV13	-	TRBJ1-3	TGTGCCAGCAGCACCGGTGAGAGCACCATATATTTT	CASSTGESTIYF
-	TRBV11-2	-	TRBJ2-5	TGTGCCAGCAGCTTATTACAAGAGACCCAGTACTTC	CASSLLQETQYF
-	TRBV9	-	TRBJ2-7	TGTGCCAGCAGCGTAGACAGCGGATTCTACGAGCAGTACTTC	CASSVDSGFYEQYF
-	TRBV30	TRBD2	TRBJ2-7	TGTGCCTGGAGTGCGAGCGGGAGGGCCGTCTTCTACGAGCAGTACTTC	CAWSASGRAVFYEQYF
once	TRBV28	-	TRBJ2-2	TGTGCCAGCAGTTTATACACCACCGGGGAGCTGTTTTTT	CASSLYTTGELFF
-	TRBV12-5	-	TRBJ1-6	TGTGCTAGTGGTTTGGCCCTCAATTCACCCCTCCACTTT	CASGLALNSPLHF
-	TRBV9	-	TRBJ2-5	TGTGCCAGCAGCGTAGGACAGGACCAAGAGACCCAGTACTTC	CASSVGQDQETQYF
-	TRBV25-1	-	TRBJ1-1	TGTGCCAGCAGTGAATCGGGGCGGGGAAAAGCTTTCTTT	CASSESGRGKAFF
-	TRBV14	TRBD1	TRBJ1-6	TGTGCCAGCAGCCAAGACAGGGGGAATTCACCCCTCCACTTT	CASSQDRGNSPLHF
-	TRBV19	TRBD1	TRBJ1-5	TGTGCCAGTAAGGGACAGGGAGGGAATCAGCCCCAGCATTTT	CASKGQGGNQPQHF
-	TRBV28	-	TRBJ2-1	TGTGCCAGCAGTTCAAGCCTGGACACGGTTAATGAGCAGTTCTTC	CASSSSLDTVNEQFF
-	TRBV5-1	-	TRBJ1-1	TGCGCCAGCAGCTTGGGTCAGGGGAAGAGCACTGAAGCTTTCTTT	CASSLGQGKSTEAFF
-	TRBV28	-	TRBJ2-1	TGTGCCAGCAGTTCCCCCAGCAGGATGATCTACAATGAGCAGTTCTTC	CASSSPSRMIYNEQFF
few	TRBV2	-	TRBJ1-4	TGTGCCAGCAGTGAAGACCTGGCAGGGCAAAAACTGTTTTTT	CASSEDLAGQKLFF